One sample yielded the 17 T cell receptor beta chains listed below, sequenced in a study of shared clonotypes between healthy human individuals (dated by TCRdb to 2020 to 2022). Library preparation was by the immunoSEQ multiplex PCR assay. TCRdb's version of the immuneACCESS table is confined to in-frame rearrangements and falls short of the full clone set. An unresolved V gene accounts for under half of the shortfall where checked; the remainder is of unknown origin. The sample table contains approximately 1,500,000 clones; only one count was recorded for 95% to 99% of them. Of the sample, approximately 0.45% falls within the top ten clones. The sequenced sample was naive CD4+ T cells sorted from blood. Explained via the paper, the cell subset or site label denotes: CD45RA+ positively selected. These receptors all stem from a man between 25 and 39 years old in good health.

The chain joins TRBV4-1 to TRBJ1-5, with D perhaps TRBD1 (5 bases). Germline V lookup: CDR1 MGHRA, CDR2 YSYEKL. The ends were cut back, 0 bases at V and 6 bases at J, with 9 bases in the middle. The CDR3 is 14 amino acids. The CDR3 bases are TGCGCCAGCAGCCAAGACAGGACACTTCAGCCCCAGCATTTT. This sequence encodes CASSQDRTLQPQHF.

In this sample, this clone turned up once. V usage is TRBV13 and J usage is TRBJ1-2; D unresolved. Trimming cost V 4 bases and J 5 bases, with 14 bases left between them. The CDR3 loop spans 14 amino acids. Germline-derived CDR1 and CDR2 are PRHDT and FYEKMQ (reference sequence). The DNA for the CDR3 is TGTGCCAGCAGCTCCCTAGGGAGGAAGTATGGCTACACCTTC. Its translation: CASSSLGRKYGYTF. The whole variable domain, filled in from reference TRBV13 and TRBJ1-2, reads AAGVIQSPRHLIKEKRETATLKCYPIPRHDTVYWYQQGPGQDPQFLISFYEKMQSDKGSIPDRFSAQQFSDYHSELNMSSLELGDSALYFCASSSLGRKYGYTFGSGTRLTVV.

This sequence joins TRBV7-9 and TRBJ2-6, with D perhaps TRBD1 (6 bases). The V end lost 5 bases, the J end lost 3 bases, and 11 bases lay between the germline ends. In germline, CDR1 is SEHNR, CDR2 FQNEAQ (reference sequence). The CDR3 has 15 amino acids. The CDR3 nucleotides read TGTGCCAGCAGCCGAAACAGGGTTGGGGCCAACGTCCTGACTTTC. Amino acids: CASSRNRVGANVLTF.

The chain uses TRBV27 and TRBJ2-5, with a possible D match to TRBD1 (5 bases). Germline CDR1 reads MNHEY; CDR2 reads SMNVEV (reference sequence). Trimming removed 2 bases at V and 5 bases at J, with 15 bases between. This CDR3 has 15 amino acids. DNA for the CDR3: TGTGCCAGCAGTTTAACAAGCCAGGGATGGGAGACCCAGTACTTC. Amino acid sequence: CASSLTSQGWETQYF.

The V call is TRBV4-1, the J call TRBJ2-4, with a weak D call TRBD1 (5 bases). Trimming took off 0 bases at V and 2 bases at J, with 14 bases between the two ends. The CDR3 is made up of 17 amino acids. CDR1 MGHRA and CDR2 YSYEKL come from the germline V gene. This CDR3 is CASSQDPLPGPKNIQYF. For the CDR3, the DNA is TGCGCCAGCAGCCAAGATCCTCTTCCAGGGCCCAAAAACATTCAGTACTTC.

This chain connects TRBV20-1 to TRBJ2-7; D unclear. This CDR3 contains 10 residues. V was shortened by 6 bases and J by 5 bases, with 8 bases between the two germline ends. Germline V lookup: CDR1 DFQATT, CDR2 SNEGSKA (reference sequence). CDR3 nucleotides: TGCAGTGCCCCTCGGCACGAGCAGTACTTC. Protein: CSAPRHEQYF.

This clone was recorded once. The chain joins TRBV6-5 to TRBJ2-5, with 9 bases that match TRBD2. This CDR3 is 15 amino acids long. CDR1 and CDR2 (germline): MNHEY, SVGAGI. With V trimmed by 3 bases and J by 3 bases, 5 bases remained unmatched. The CDR3 protein is CASSYGGRAKETQYF. The CDR3 coding sequence is TGTGCCAGCAGTTATGGCGGGAGGGCCAAAGAGACCCAGTACTTC.

The genes are TRBV7-9 and TRBJ1-4; D is possibly TRBD1 (6 bases). The CDR3 is made up of 15 amino acids. The V gene lost 5 bases and the J gene lost 7 bases, with 17 bases spanning the gap. The germline V gene has CDR1 SEHNR and CDR2 FQNEAQ (reference sequence). CDR3 in DNA: TGTGCCAGCAGCCTCCCGTGGACAGAGAGTGAAAAACTGTTTTTT. Encoded protein: CASSLPWTESEKLFF.

V gene TRBV18 combines with J gene TRBJ2-4; D uncertain. Trimming pared 3 bases from V and 4 bases from J, leaving 7 bases between. CDR1 KGHSH and CDR2 LQKENI come from the germline V gene. The CDR3 is 13 amino acids. CDR3 bases: TGTGCCAGCTCACCGGCAGGTAAAAACATTCAGTACTTC. This translates into CASSPAGKNIQYF.

The genes are TRBV27 and TRBJ1-3, with 7 bases that match TRBD1. The CDR3 runs 14 residues. J gave up 4 bases and V 2 bases, and 2 bases lay outside the gene matches. Germline CDR1 and CDR2: MNHEY and SMNVEV (reference sequence). This CDR3 is CASSLGQVGNTIYF. The DNA of the CDR3 is TGTGCCAGCAGTTTAGGACAGGTAGGAAACACCATATATTTT.

Concerning this clone: Distinct nucleotide sequences in the sample also encode this CDR3. J is TRBJ2-4 and V is TRBV28; no clear D. The CDR3 is 15 amino acids. The germline gives CDR1 MDHEN, CDR2 SYDVKM. V lost 3 bases to trimming and J lost 0 bases, with 9 bases between them. The CDR3 sequence: CASSLGGLAKNIQYF. The CDR3 DNA follows: TGTGCCAGCAGTTTGGGCGGATTAGCCAAAAACATTCAGTACTTC.

The chain uses TRBV5-6 and TRBJ1-4; 8 positions match TRBD1. The germline gives CDR1 SGHDT, CDR2 YYEEEE. This CDR3 comprises 15 residues. J was trimmed by 2 bases and V by 4 bases; bases with no gene match: 4. Here the CDR3 reads CASSPRDRTNEKLFF. The CDR3 bases are TGTGCCAGCAGCCCCCGGGACAGGACTAATGAAAAACTGTTTTTT.

In its sample, this clone was seen once. The rearrangement links TRBV7-9 to TRBJ2-1; possible D gene TRBD2, 6 bases. Germline V gene sequence: CDR1 SEHNR, CDR2 FQNEAQ (reference sequence). This CDR3 is built from 14 residues. Trimming removed 10 bases from V and 0 bases from J, with 13 bases in between. The CDR3 region is CATRDGSSYNEQFF. The CDR3 DNA reads as TGTGCCACCAGGGACGGGAGCTCCTACAATGAGCAGTTCTTC. The complete variable domain, with remaining parts taken from reference TRBV7-9 and TRBJ2-1, reads DTGVSQNPRHKITKRGQNVTFRCDPISEHNRLYWYRQTLGQGPEFLTYFQNEAQLEKSRLLSDRFSAERPKGSFSTLEIQRTEQGDSAMYLCATRDGSSYNEQFFGPGTRLTVL.

The V call is TRBV7-9, the J call TRBJ2-7, with D possibly being TRBD1 (5 bases). Per the germline V gene, CDR1 is SEHNR and CDR2 is FQNEAQ (reference sequence). V was shortened by 6 bases and J by 5 bases, with 14 bases between the two germline ends. The CDR3 is 13 residues long. The CDR3 nucleotides are TGTGCCAGCAGGTTATCCCAGGGTGACGAGCAGTACTTC. Translating gives CASRLSQGDEQYF.

The chain couples TRBV19 to TRBJ1-2; tentatively, D is TRBD1 (5 bases). Germline V CDR1 and CDR2: LNHDA, SQIVND (reference sequence). Trimming stripped 5 bases from V and 4 bases from J, with 17 bases between. The CDR3 is 15 residues long. The CDR3 protein is CASSPPGRGGYGYTF. For the CDR3, the DNA is TGTGCCAGTAGTCCACCGGGGAGGGGAGGCTATGGCTACACCTTC.

The chain employs TRBV11-2 and TRBJ2-7; unclear D gene. The CDR3 loop spans 13 amino acids. Germline CDR1 and CDR2: SGHAT and FQNNGV. Trimming took off 5 bases at V and 2 bases at J, with 10 bases between the two ends. The CDR3 sequence: CASSPDITYEQYF. CDR3 bases: TGTGCCAGCAGCCCCGACATTACCTACGAGCAGTACTTC.

This chain uses TRBV5-1 with TRBJ2-3, with D perhaps matching TRBD2 (6 bases). Between the trimmed V and J ends, which lost 3 bases and 4 bases, there was a span of 9 bases. The V gene's germline CDR1 is SGHRS and CDR2 YFSETQ. This CDR3 is 13 amino acids long. The CDR3 region is CASSWRAADTQYF. Here the CDR3 DNA reads TGCGCCAGCAGCTGGAGGGCCGCAGATACGCAGTATTTT. Together with reference TRBV5-1 and TRBJ2-3, the CDR3 gives the full variable domain: KAGVTQTPRYLIKTRGQQVTLSCSPISGHRSVSWYQQTPGQGLQFLFEYFSETQRNKGNFPGRFSGRQFSNSRSEMNVSTLELGDSALYLCASSWRAADTQYFGPGTRLTVL.